The T cell receptor beta chain described here comes from a study of T-cell reconstitution after alpha-beta-depleted transplantation in children. Study-level findings and limits: T-cell counts and diversity were attributed mostly to newly produced T cells one year after transplant. Several hundred expanded graft clones reportedly gave rise to the alpha-beta T cells present about two months after transplant. Surviving recipient cells, namely T cells and thymic progenitors, were the source of high day-60 TCRbeta diversity in some patients.

Unique molecular identifiers were incorporated when the TCRbeta library was constructed. MiXCR, run by TCRdb on the PCR reads, gives a single entry per CDR3 protein. The table shows tens of thousands of distinct CDR3 sequences, with over 4.5% occurring only once. Trimming left V 4 bases short and J 1 base short, with 7 bases between. CDR3 length equals 13 residues. From germline, CDR1 is SGHTA and CDR2 FQGNSA. At least ten counts were recorded for this clonotype. Antigen unknown. The clonotype comes from a female patient aged 2 to 10 who had a stem cell transplant for aplastic anemia, so the T cells may come from the graft donor. This sample comprised PBMCs, mostly from graft donor cells, obtained 60 days after TCRalphabeta/CD19-depleted stem cell transplant. V and J are TRBV7-2 and TRBJ1-1, with D uncertain. The CDR3 DNA reads as TGTGCCAGCAGCTCACAAGGGAACACTGAAGCTTTCTTT. Translated, it gives CASSSQGNTEAFF.